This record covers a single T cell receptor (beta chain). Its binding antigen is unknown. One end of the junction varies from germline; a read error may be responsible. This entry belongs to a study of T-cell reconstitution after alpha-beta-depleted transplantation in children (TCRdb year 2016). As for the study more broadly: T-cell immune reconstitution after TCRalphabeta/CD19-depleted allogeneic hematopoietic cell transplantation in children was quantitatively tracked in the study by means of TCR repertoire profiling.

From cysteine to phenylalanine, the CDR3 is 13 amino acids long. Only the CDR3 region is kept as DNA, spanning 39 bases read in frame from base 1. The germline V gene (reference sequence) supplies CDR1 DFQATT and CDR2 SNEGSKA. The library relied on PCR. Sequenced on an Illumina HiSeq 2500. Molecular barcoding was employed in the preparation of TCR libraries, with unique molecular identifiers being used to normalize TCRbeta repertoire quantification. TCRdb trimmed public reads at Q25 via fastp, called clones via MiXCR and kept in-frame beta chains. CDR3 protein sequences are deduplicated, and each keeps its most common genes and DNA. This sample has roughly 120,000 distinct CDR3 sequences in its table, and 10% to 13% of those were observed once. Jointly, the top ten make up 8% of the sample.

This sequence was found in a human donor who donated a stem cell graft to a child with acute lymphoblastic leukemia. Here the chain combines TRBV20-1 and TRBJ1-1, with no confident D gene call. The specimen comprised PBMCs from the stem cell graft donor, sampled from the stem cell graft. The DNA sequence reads TGCAGTGCTGAACTCGGGGAGAACAATGAAGCTTTCTTT. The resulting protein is CSAELGENNEAFF.